The clone carrying this T cell receptor (beta chain) has more than one count but fewer than ten. No antigen is known for it. The CDR3 contains 13 residues. V was shortened by 4 bases and J by 3 bases, with 10 bases between the two germline ends. Looked up from germline, CDR1 is LGHNA and CDR2 is YSLEER. The record originates from a study of T cell responses to AZD1222 COVID-19 vaccine. General observations from the study: Spike-specific TCRs gained breadth and depth after people received two AZD1222 doses.

TCRdb's copy holds only in-frame clones and misses some; the assay was immunoSEQ multiplex PCR. The table has some 89,000 clones, over 85% seen once. The sequence came from an adult in good health. The chain uses TRBV4-3 and TRBJ2-7, with D unresolved. The sequenced sample was peripheral blood, obtained on day 0 of AZD1222 vaccination. The CDR3 nucleotides read TGCGCCAGCAGCCGTTTGCCAGGCTACGAGCAGTACTTC. Translated, it gives CASSRLPGYEQYF.